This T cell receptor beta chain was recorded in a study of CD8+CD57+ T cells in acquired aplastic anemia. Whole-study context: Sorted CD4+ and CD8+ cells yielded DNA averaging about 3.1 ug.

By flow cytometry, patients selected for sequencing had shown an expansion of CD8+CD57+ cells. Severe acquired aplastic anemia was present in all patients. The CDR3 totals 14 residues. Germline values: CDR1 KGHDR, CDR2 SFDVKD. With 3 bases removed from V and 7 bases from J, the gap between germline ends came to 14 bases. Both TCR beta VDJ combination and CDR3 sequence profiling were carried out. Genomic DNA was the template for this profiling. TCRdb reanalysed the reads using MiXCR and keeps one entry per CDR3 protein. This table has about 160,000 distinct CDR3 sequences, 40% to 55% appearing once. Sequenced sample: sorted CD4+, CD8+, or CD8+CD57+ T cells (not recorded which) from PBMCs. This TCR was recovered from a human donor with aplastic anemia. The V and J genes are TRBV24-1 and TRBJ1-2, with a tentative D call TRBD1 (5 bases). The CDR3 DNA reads TGTGCCACCAGTGATCGGGACCATGTTGCTGGCTACACCTTC. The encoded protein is CATSDRDHVAGYTF.